This T cell receptor beta chain was sequenced during a study of shared clonotypes between healthy human individuals. Looked up from germline, CDR1 is SGHTA and CDR2 is FQGNSA. The CDR3 is 13 residues long. V gave up 1 base and J gave up 4 bases, with 5 bases separating them. Remarks on this clone: What it recognizes is unknown.

Findings and limits, study-wide: Sharing of clonotypes among donors was expected to vary with sequencing depth. Rarefaction demonstrated incomplete sorted-subset sequencing despite large depth.

Every immunoSEQ plate was one replicate of a subset's evenly spread DNA. Sequencing was performed with immunoSEQ multiplex PCR; in TCRdb, only in-frame clones are kept and a portion is missing. Of approximately 2.5 million clones listed, around nine tenths were seen once; the top ten hold over 0.12%. J is TRBJ2-4 and V is TRBV7-2; the D is unclear. Material: naive CD4+ T cells sorted from blood. The subset: CD45RA+ positively selected. This sequence was found in a man in his late teens or twenties in good health. CDR3 in DNA: TGTGCCAGCAGCTTAGTCGGGAAAAACATTCAGTACTTC. Translating gives CASSLVGKNIQYF.